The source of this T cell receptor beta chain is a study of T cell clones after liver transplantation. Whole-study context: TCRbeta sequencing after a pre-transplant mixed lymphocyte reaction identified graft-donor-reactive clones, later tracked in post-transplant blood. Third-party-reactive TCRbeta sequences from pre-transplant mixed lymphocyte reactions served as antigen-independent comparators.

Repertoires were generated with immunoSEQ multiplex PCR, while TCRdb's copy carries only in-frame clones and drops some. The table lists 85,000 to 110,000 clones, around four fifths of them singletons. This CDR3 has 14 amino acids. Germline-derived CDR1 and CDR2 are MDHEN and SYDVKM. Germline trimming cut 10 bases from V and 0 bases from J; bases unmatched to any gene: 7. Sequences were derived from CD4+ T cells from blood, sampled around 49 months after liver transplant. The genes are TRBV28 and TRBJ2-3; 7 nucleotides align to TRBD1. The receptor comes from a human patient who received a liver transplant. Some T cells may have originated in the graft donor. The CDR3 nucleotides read TGTGCCACCGAAACAGGGGAAAGCACAGATACGCAGTATTTT. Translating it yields CATETGESTDTQYF.